The clone carrying this TCR beta chain turned up a few times. This sample is drawn from a study of control samples from healthy donors and cancer patients. The protocol was immunoSEQ multiplex PCR, while the TCRdb copy is restricted to in-frame clones and leaves out a portion. This sample has about 82,000 clones; roughly 93% occur once, and the top ten carry around 4.7%. V lost 6 bases, J lost 1 base, and 2 bases stayed unmatched. Germline-derived CDR1 and CDR2 are MDHEN and SYDVKM. The CDR3 sequence is 14 residues long. Material: blood. The chain combines TRBV28 with TRBJ1-1, with TRBD1 matching over 10 bases. The sequence was collected from a woman in her late teens or twenties in good health. The chain's CDR3 is CASSRTGGNTEAFF. The CDR3 DNA reads TGTGCCAGCAGCCGGACAGGGGGGAACACTGAAGCTTTCTTT.